The present entry profiles one TCR beta chain with its context. The antigen is undetermined. TCRdb used MiXCR to reprocess the 5' RACE reads, holding one entry per CDR3 protein. Of 410,000 or so distinct CDR3 sequences listed, around 22% are singletons. Germline assignment: CDR1 SGHVS and CDR2 FNYEAQ. The CDR3 consists of 16 residues. The V and J ends lost 3 bases and 7 bases, in that order; junction bases with no gene match: 12. This sample is part of a study of T-cell memory formation after mild COVID-19. Study-wide results and limits: Researchers found some responding clones in pre-infection memory, a sign that cross-reactive memory joined. CD4/CD8 balance held among clones contracting day 15 to 85, and later expanders leaned CD4+. For contracting clones, CD4+ ones sat mainly in CM and EM, CD8+ in EMRA.

The chain links TRBV7-6 to TRBJ2-1; TRBD1 aligns across 7 bases. This clonotype was obtained from an adult woman who had mild COVID-19 (a few samples of this study predate the infection). Cell type and time point are not known. Sequenced input: PBMCs or a T cell subset sorted from them (not recorded which). This CDR3 is CASSLPPGTAKNEQFF. DNA of the CDR3: TGTGCCAGCAGCTTGCCCCCGGGGACAGCAAAGAATGAGCAGTTCTTC.